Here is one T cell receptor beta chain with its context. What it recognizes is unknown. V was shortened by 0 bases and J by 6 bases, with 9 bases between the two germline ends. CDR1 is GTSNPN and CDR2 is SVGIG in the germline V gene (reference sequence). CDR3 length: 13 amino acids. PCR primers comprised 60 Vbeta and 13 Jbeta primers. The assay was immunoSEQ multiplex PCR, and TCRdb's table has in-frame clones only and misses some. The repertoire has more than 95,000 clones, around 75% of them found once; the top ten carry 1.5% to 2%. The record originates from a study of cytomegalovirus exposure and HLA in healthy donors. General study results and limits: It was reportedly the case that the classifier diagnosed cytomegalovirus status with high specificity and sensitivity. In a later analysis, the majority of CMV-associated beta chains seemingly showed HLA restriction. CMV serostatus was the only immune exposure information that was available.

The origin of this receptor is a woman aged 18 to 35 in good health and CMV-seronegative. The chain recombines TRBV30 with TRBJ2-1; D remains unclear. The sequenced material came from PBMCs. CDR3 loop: CAWSVRVVNEQFF. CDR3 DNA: TGTGCCTGGAGTGTACGGGTGGTCAATGAGCAGTTCTTC.